Below are 13 T cell receptor beta chains sequenced from a single sample in a study of blood T cell repertoires in COVID-19. Using immunoSEQ multiplex PCR, the repertoire was profiled, and TCRdb retains in-frame clones only, with some absent. The sample lists about 45,000 clones; about 89% were seen once. Sequenced: peripheral blood. These receptors were taken from a human donor in a cohort sampled during active COVID-19.

CDR3 sequence: CASSGSSGSSEQFF. CDR3 nucleotide sequence: TGTGCCAGCAGTGGGTCTAGCGGGAGTAGTGAGCAGTTCTTC. The chain employs TRBV2 and TRBJ2-1, with 10 nucleotides matching TRBD2. After removal of 4 bases from V and 9 bases from J, the junction contained 6 bases not matched to a gene. There are 14 residues in the CDR3. From germline, CDR1 is SNHLY and CDR2 FYNNEI.

The chain recombines TRBV6-5 with TRBJ1-5, with D possibly matching TRBD1 (6 bases). This CDR3 is built from 12 residues. Germline V gene sequence: CDR1 MNHEY, CDR2 SVGAGI. The ends were cut back, 11 bases at V and 4 bases at J, with 12 bases in the middle. The CDR3 here is CAGGGGNQPQHF. CDR3 nucleotide sequence: TGTGCCGGGGGCGGGGGGAATCAGCCCCAGCATTTT.

This chain connects TRBV10-2 to TRBJ1-4, with D possibly matching TRBD1 (6 bases). V was pared by 4 bases and J by 7 bases, with 13 bases between. Germline assignment: CDR1 WSHSY and CDR2 SAAADI. The CDR3 runs to 14 residues. The DNA of the CDR3 is TGCGCCAGCAGTGTCAGGGGCGCCCCTGAAAAACTGTTTTTT. Its translation: CASSVRGAPEKLFF.

The genes are TRBV27 and TRBJ2-4; 7 bases align to TRBD1. Germline trimming cut 3 bases from V and 1 base from J; bases unmatched to any gene: 3. This CDR3 region has 15 residues. Germline CDR1 and CDR2: MNHEY and SMNVEV (reference sequence). DNA for the CDR3: TGTGCCAGCAGTTTTACAGGGGTGGCCAAAAACATTCAGTACTTC. It encodes CASSFTGVAKNIQYF.

V is TRBV19 and J is TRBJ2-1; a possible D gene is TRBD1 (5 bases). CDR1 LNHDA and CDR2 SQIVND come from the germline V gene (reference sequence). The CDR3 has 15 residues. V was trimmed by 7 bases and J by 7 bases, leaving 20 bases between them. The CDR3 sequence: CASTLGYTGLNEQFF. The DNA for the CDR3 is TGTGCCAGTACCCTAGGGTACACAGGCTTGAATGAGCAGTTCTTC.

The V call is TRBV2, the J call TRBJ2-1, with D maybe TRBD2 (5 bases). CDR1 is SNHLY and CDR2 is FYNNEI in the germline V gene. The CDR3 consists of 15 residues. V was trimmed by 7 bases and J by 5 bases, leaving 18 bases between them. The CDR3 is CASTSDSARDNEQFF. In DNA, the CDR3 is TGTGCCAGCACCTCGGACTCCGCCCGCGACAATGAGCAGTTCTTC.

The genes are TRBV24-1 and TRBJ2-5; 10 bases line up with TRBD2. The CDR3 covers 16 residues. The V gene end was trimmed by 2 bases and the J gene end by 1 base; junction bases not matched to a gene: 3. Germline V gene lookup returns CDR1 KGHDR and CDR2 SFDVKD. The CDR3: CATSDSIAGGQETQYF. The CDR3 DNA reads TGTGCCACCAGTGATTCCATAGCGGGGGGCCAAGAGACCCAGTACTTC.

The chain joins TRBV6-5 to TRBJ1-5; D is undetermined. V dropped 6 bases and J dropped 5 bases, with 17 bases sitting between them. CDR3 length: 15 amino acids. The germline CDR1 and CDR2 sequences are MNHEY and SVGAGI. This chain's CDR3 is CASSPQSGRHQPQHF. The CDR3 bases are TGTGCCAGCAGCCCACAATCGGGGAGACATCAGCCCCAGCATTTT.

The V call is TRBV29-1, the J call TRBJ1-2; 12 bases match TRBD1. Trimming cost V 7 bases and J 7 bases; bases outside gene matches: 4. This CDR3 has 12 amino acids. The germline CDR1 and CDR2 sequences are SQVTM and ANQGSEA. The CDR3 nucleotides are TGCAGCGGAGGGACAGGGGGCGTTGGCTACACCTTC. It yields the protein CSGGTGGVGYTF.

V is TRBV7-2 and J is TRBJ2-3; 9 bases map to TRBD2. This CDR3 comprises 17 residues. Germline CDR1 SGHTA, CDR2 FQGNSA. J gave up 3 bases and V 3 bases, and 10 bases lay outside the gene matches. The CDR3 here is CASSLAGGRFSTDTQYF. The CDR3 DNA is TGTGCCAGCAGCTTGGCGGGGGGGCGTTTTAGTACAGATACGCAGTATTTT.

The V and J genes are TRBV6-5 and TRBJ2-2, with 7 positions matching TRBD1. This CDR3 comprises 14 residues. V trimming: 7 bases; J trimming: 5 bases; junction bases outside the gene matches: 7. Germline loops: CDR1 MNHEY, CDR2 SVGAGI. The CDR3 DNA follows: TGTGCCAGCAACCGGGACAGATTAACCGGGGAGCTGTTTTTT. Its translation is CASNRDRLTGELFF.

This sequence joins TRBV2 and TRBJ2-7, with 10 bases lining up with TRBD2. The germline V gene encodes CDR1 SNHLY and CDR2 FYNNEI. Germline trimming cut 6 bases from V and 6 bases from J; bases unmatched to any gene: 5. The CDR3 is 13 residues long. The CDR3 DNA reads TGTGCCAGCAGCCCGGGACTAGCGCGCGAGCAGTACTTC. Amino acids: CASSPGLAREQYF.

DNA for the CDR3: TGTGCCAGCACCCCTTGGCGGTACACTGAAGCTTTCTTT. Its translation is CASTPWRYTEAFF. The chain is built from TRBV6-2 or TRBV6-3 and TRBJ1-1; D gene uncertain. The V gene's germline CDR1 is MNHEY and CDR2 SVGEGT. The V gene lost 7 bases and the J gene lost 3 bases, with 12 bases spanning the gap. The CDR3 covers 13 residues.